These T cell receptor beta chains were read from a single sample in a study of T-cell reconstitution after alpha-beta-depleted transplantation in children. TCRdb recomputed calls from the PCR reads with MiXCR, one row per CDR3 protein. The sample yields 330,000 or so distinct CDR3 sequences, 10% to 13% seen once. The sequenced sample was PBMCs from the stem cell graft donor, obtained from the stem cell graft. The receptors come from a human donor who donated a stem cell graft to a child with acute lymphoblastic leukemia. CDR3s include the opening cysteine and the closing phenylalanine or tryptophan.

15	TRBV5-1	CASSPGTGTHNEQFF
17	TRBV11-2	CASSYPSTSGSSYEQYF
17	TRBV7-2	CASSLVSAVMGTDTQYF
16	TRBV4-3	CASSQDFGTANEKLFF
14	TRBV27	CASSFRDAYNEQFF
15	TRBV7-9	CASSLGAGPTDTQYF
17	TRBV28	CASRPQGWGKNTGELFF
13	TRBV29-1	CSGISGRTGELFF
19	TRBV7-2	CANSLIRGRAQSVYNEQFF
14	TRBV12-3/TRBV12-4	CASGLTRAATEAFF
18	TRBV4-3	CASSPNFPSGSGANEQFF
18	TRBV11-1	CASSLARLAGGSYNEQFF
15	TRBV19	CASTALAGAVNEQFF
17	TRBV5-1	CASSLGGALAWEDEQFF
16	TRBV20-1	CSARARQGVYTGELFF
15	TRBV5-1	CASSFSQDRAGEQFF
16	TRBV14	CASSQEGTGGNTEAFF
13	TRBV10-3	CAISQDSSYEQYF
15	TRBV29-1	CSVRTVFSSTDTQYF
14	TRBV9	CASSVGTIRETQYF
14	TRBV5-1	CASSLAGHETEAFF